Each of the 26 T cell receptor beta chains below was sequenced from the same sample in a study of cytomegalovirus exposure and HLA in healthy donors. Primers included in the PCR were 60 Vbeta and 13 Jbeta primers. Method: immunoSEQ multiplex PCR; TCRdb's copy keeps in-frame clones and lacks some. The data contain 150,000 or so clones, 80% of them singletons. Sequencing was performed on PBMCs. The receptors derive from a woman aged 40-49 years in good health and CMV-seronegative.

Here the CDR3 DNA reads TGCGCCAGCAGCTTACTCGGACAGGGCAATGAAAAACTGTTTTTT. Translating gives CASSLLGQGNEKLFF. The chain links TRBV5-1 to TRBJ1-4; 8 nucleotides line up with TRBD1. V lost 2 bases, J lost 5 bases, and 5 bases stayed unmatched. Germline loops: CDR1 SGHRS, CDR2 YFSETQ. This CDR3 region has 15 residues.

In DNA form, the CDR3 reads TGTGCCAGCAGGCACCGGGACAGTTATCAGCCCCAGCATTTT. It encodes CASRHRDSYQPQHF. The chain has TRBV6-1 and TRBJ1-5; 7 nucleotides line up with TRBD1. The CDR3 length is 14 residues. Trimming took 6 bases from V and 5 from J; bases not matched to a gene: 7. Looked up from germline, CDR1 is MNHNS and CDR2 is SASEGT.

CDR3 protein: CASSRGISGANVLTF. The CDR3 DNA sequence: TGTGCCAGCTCCCGTGGCATTTCTGGGGCCAACGTCCTGACTTTC. The V gene is TRBV28, the J gene TRBJ2-6; D is unclear. V shed 8 bases and J shed 1 base, with 12 bases lying between them. From germline, CDR1 is MDHEN and CDR2 SYDVKM. The CDR3 runs to 15 residues.

The chain employs TRBV6-5 and TRBJ1-2, with D possibly matching TRBD1 (6 bases). The CDR3 runs 13 residues. Trimming stripped 6 bases from V and 2 bases from J, with 10 bases between. Germline CDR1 and CDR2: MNHEY and SVGAGI. The CDR3 DNA sequence: TGTGCCAGCAGGGACAGCACCAACTATGGCTACACCTTC. Translating it yields CASRDSTNYGYTF.

V usage is TRBV6-6 and J usage is TRBJ1-3, with a weak D call TRBD1 (5 bases). This CDR3 contains 14 residues. V was shortened by 6 bases and J by 0 bases, with 9 bases between the two germline ends. The germline CDR1 and CDR2 sequences are MNHNY and SVGAGI (reference sequence). The CDR3 sequence is CASRDQGSGNTIYF. As DNA, the CDR3 is TGTGCCAGCAGGGATCAGGGCTCTGGAAACACCATATATTTT.

The chain uses TRBV6-5 and TRBJ2-5; weak D call: TRBD1 (5 bases). Trimming took 0 bases from V and 5 from J, leaving 13 bases between them. Germline-derived CDR1 and CDR2 are MNHEY and SVGAGI. This CDR3 is 15 amino acids long. In DNA, the CDR3 is TGTGCCAGCAGTTACTCTGGTTCAGGGATGGAGACCCAGTACTTC. Its protein is CASSYSGSGMETQYF.

The V and J genes are TRBV27 and TRBJ2-7; 11 nucleotides match TRBD2. Trimming removed 3 bases from V and 0 bases from J; junction bases left unmatched: 4. Germline values: CDR1 MNHEY, CDR2 SMNVEV (reference sequence). This CDR3 is built from 16 residues. The CDR3 region is CASSFRLAGNSYEQYF. The CDR3 region has the DNA TGTGCCAGCAGTTTCCGACTAGCGGGGAACTCCTACGAGCAGTACTTC.

This chain links TRBV7-2 with TRBJ1-1; D unclear. CDR1 SGHTA and CDR2 FQGNSA come from the germline V gene. The CDR3 contains 14 residues. Between the trimmed V and J ends, which lost 7 bases and 0 bases, there was a span of 12 bases. The CDR3 DNA is TGTGCCAGCACCCCGGGAAGACTGAACACTGAAGCTTTCTTT. Residues: CASTPGRLNTEAFF.

This chain joins TRBV4-3 and TRBJ2-1, with TRBD2 identical over 15 bases. CDR3 length equals 18 residues. J was trimmed by 6 bases and V by 1 base; bases with no gene match: 7. Germline CDR1 is LGHNA and CDR2 is YSLEER. Here the CDR3 DNA reads TGCGCCAGCAGCCAAGTGGGGGGGACTAGCGGGAGGAGCAATGAGCAGTTCTTC. Encoded protein: CASSQVGGTSGRSNEQFF.

J is TRBJ1-4 and V is TRBV2; 9 bases fit TRBD1. This CDR3 has 13 residues. Germline CDR1 and CDR2: SNHLY and FYNNEI. With 8 bases clipped from V and 6 bases from J, the junction kept 4 bases outside the gene matches. CDR3: CASGDREDEKLFF. In nucleotides, the CDR3 is TGTGCCAGCGGGGACAGGGAAGATGAAAAACTGTTTTTT.

A few counts support this clone. The chain joins TRBV7-2 to TRBJ2-3, with 7 bases aligning to TRBD2. Germline V CDR1 and CDR2: SGHTA, FQGNSA. Trimming removed 5 bases from V and 0 bases from J; junction bases left unmatched: 11. There are 17 residues in the CDR3. The CDR3 here is CASSEMRRLASTDTQYF. The DNA for the CDR3 is TGTGCCAGCAGCGAAATGAGGCGACTAGCAAGCACAGATACGCAGTATTTT.

The V and J genes are TRBV18 and TRBJ1-1; the D gene is possibly TRBD1 (6 bases). The CDR3 has 14 residues. Trimming cost V 6 bases and J 1 base, with 12 bases left between them. Germline CDR1 reads KGHSH; CDR2 reads LQKENI. CDR3 sequence reads: CASSPGQQNTEAFF. In nucleotides, the CDR3 is TGTGCCAGCTCCCCTGGACAGCAGAACACTGAAGCTTTCTTT.

V gene TRBV27 combines with J gene TRBJ2-3; the D gene is possibly TRBD2 (5 bases). V lost 6 bases and J lost 1, with 20 bases in between. This CDR3 region has 17 residues. CDR1 is MNHEY and CDR2 is SMNVEV in the germline V gene (reference sequence). The CDR3 region is CASSLTLADGGTDTQYF. CDR3 DNA sequence: TGTGCCAGCAGCCTTACCCTAGCAGACGGGGGCACAGATACGCAGTATTTT.

The rearrangement uses TRBV6-1 and TRBJ1-1; D is ambiguous. Germline CDR1 MNHNS, CDR2 SASEGT. V was cut by 7 bases and J by 3 bases, with 21 bases left in between. The CDR3 extends over 16 amino acids. The CDR3 DNA follows: TGTGCCAGCATTGACCTCGGGGAGGGAGCTGACACTGAAGCTTTCTTT. Its protein is CASIDLGEGADTEAFF.

The gene calls are TRBV2 and TRBJ2-4; 7 bases are a match to TRBD1. The CDR3 extends over 14 amino acids. Germline V gene data show CDR1 as SNHLY and CDR2 as FYNNEI. V shed 3 bases and J 12 bases; nucleotides not matched to a gene: 11. Here the CDR3 DNA reads TGTGCCAGCAGTGAGACAGGGATTAGAGACAGTCAGTACTTC. As protein: CASSETGIRDSQYF.

The V gene is TRBV11-2, the J gene TRBJ2-3; D remains unclear. Germline V gives CDR1 SGHAT, CDR2 FQNNGV. The CDR3 runs 17 residues. Trimming pared 2 bases from V and 6 bases from J, leaving 21 bases between. The CDR3 DNA is TGTGCCAGCAGCTTAACTCGTAGTGTTAATCTTCCGGATACGCAGTATTTT. Translated, it gives CASSLTRSVNLPDTQYF.

V usage is TRBV11-2 and J usage is TRBJ1-2; D is unclear. Germline CDR1 SGHAT, CDR2 FQNNGV. V was shortened by 0 bases and J by 4 bases, with 9 bases between the two germline ends. This CDR3 is built from 14 residues. Here the CDR3 DNA reads TGTGCCAGCAGCTTAGACCCTGCGTTCTATGGCTACACCTTC. Translating it yields CASSLDPAFYGYTF.

This chain uses TRBV7-8 with TRBJ1-5, with D possibly matching TRBD1 (5 bases). In germline, CDR1 is SGHVS, CDR2 FQNEAQ. Trimming shortened V by 4 bases and J by 6 bases, and 16 bases separated the two germline ends. CDR3 length: 15 residues. This CDR3 reads CASSSGTSRGQPQHF. CDR3 DNA sequence: TGTGCCAGCAGCTCGGGGACCTCGCGGGGTCAGCCCCAGCATTTT.

The rearrangement links TRBV27 to TRBJ2-7, with TRBD1 matching 12 bases. The V gene end was trimmed by 3 bases and the J gene end by 7 bases; junction bases not matched to a gene: 7. CDR1 and CDR2 from the germline V gene are MNHEY and SMNVEV (reference sequence). The CDR3 is made up of 15 amino acids. The chain's CDR3 is CASSLPGQGAGEQYF. DNA of the CDR3: TGTGCCAGCAGTTTGCCGGGACAGGGGGCCGGAGAGCAGTACTTC.

The chain links TRBV7-2 to TRBJ2-4; TRBD2 might be the D (6 bases). Between the trimmed V and J ends, which lost 3 bases and 5 bases, there was a span of 11 bases. CDR3 size: 14 residues. Germline lookup yields CDR1 SGHTA and CDR2 FQGNSA. The CDR3 loop reads CASSFGGIQNIQYF. The DNA of the CDR3 is TGTGCCAGCAGCTTCGGGGGTATCCAAAACATTCAGTACTTC.

The chain couples TRBV10-3 to TRBJ2-5, with D tentatively TRBD2 (7 bases). The CDR3 consists of 12 residues. The ends were cut back, 8 bases at V and 4 bases at J, with 11 bases in the middle. Germline V gene data show CDR1 as ENHRY and CDR2 as SYGVKD. CDR3 DNA sequence: TGTGCCATCCGGGGGGCCGGAGAGACCCAGTACTTC. Its protein product is CAIRGAGETQYF.

The chain couples TRBV6-1 to TRBJ2-7; D gene ambiguous. Trimming removed 3 bases from V and 3 bases from J, with 15 bases in between. CDR3 length: 15 amino acids. CDR1 and CDR2 from the germline V gene are MNHNS and SASEGT. CDR3 DNA: TGTGCCAGCAGTGAGATGGCGGTAGCTTACTACGAGCAGTACTTC. Translating it yields CASSEMAVAYYEQYF.

This chain links TRBV4-1 with TRBJ2-4; TRBD2 matches 10 bases. V lost 1 base, J lost 4 bases, and 16 bases stayed unmatched. CDR3 length: 20 residues. Germline CDR1 is MGHRA and CDR2 is YSYEKL. The CDR3 is CASSQAPLVSGGPGKNIQYF. CDR3 bases: TGCGCCAGCAGCCAAGCACCCTTGGTTAGCGGGGGGCCTGGGAAAAACATTCAGTACTTC.

The chain uses TRBV5-6 and TRBJ2-5, with D possibly matching TRBD2 (7 bases). This CDR3 has 18 amino acids. CDR1 and CDR2 from the germline V gene are SGHDT and YYEEEE. V shed 3 bases and J shed 2 bases, with 23 bases lying between them. The CDR3 nucleotides read TGTGCCAGCAGCTGGGGGGGCTGGGGGGCCCCCTCGCAAGAGACCCAGTACTTC. This sequence encodes CASSWGGWGAPSQETQYF.

The rearrangement uses TRBV19 and TRBJ2-3; TRBD2 matches 13 bases. With V trimmed by 5 bases and J by 7 bases, 12 bases remained unmatched. Germline V gene lookup returns CDR1 LNHDA and CDR2 SQIVND (reference sequence). This CDR3 has 17 residues. This CDR3 is CASSSSGTSGVRNTQYF. In nucleotides, the CDR3 is TGTGCCAGTAGTTCCTCCGGGACTAGCGGGGTTAGAAATACGCAGTATTTT.

The chain uses TRBV6-1 and TRBJ2-5, with 9 bases identical to TRBD2. The tail of the sequence fits TRBJ2-7 better, so the J call may be wrong. The CDR3 covers 15 residues. The germline V gene has CDR1 MNHNS and CDR2 SASEGT. DNA of the CDR3: TGTGCCAGCCGAGTCCCTCTTAGCGGGAGCGGCGAGCAGTACTTC. Translating it yields CASRVPLSGSGEQYF.